The 5 T cell receptor beta chains presented below share a single source sample, sequenced in a study of T cell responses to AZD1222 COVID-19 vaccine. Here immunoSEQ multiplex PCR was the method, and the copy in TCRdb shows in-frame clones only, minus some. The table lists roughly 93,000 clones, around 86% of them singletons. Sequencing was performed on peripheral blood, taken on day 0 of AZD1222 vaccination. The receptors were sampled from an adult in good health.

The chain has TRBV27 and TRBJ2-1; 9 bases agree with TRBD1. J gave up 1 base and V 5 bases, and 6 bases lay outside the gene matches. Per the germline V gene, CDR1 is MNHEY and CDR2 is SMNVEV (reference sequence). The CDR3 is 16 residues long. The CDR3 region has the DNA TGTGCCAGCAGTGAACCGGGACAGGGTTCCTACAATGAGCAGTTCTTC. This gives the protein CASSEPGQGSYNEQFF.

The chain uses TRBV7-6 and TRBJ1-1; D unresolved. Germline CDR1 reads SGHVS; CDR2 reads FNYEAQ. Trimming removed 2 bases at V and 0 bases at J, with 10 bases between. The CDR3 sequence is 15 residues long. The CDR3 DNA sequence: TGTGCCAGCAGCTTAAGCCCCGACCTGAACACTGAAGCTTTCTTT. Amino acid sequence: CASSLSPDLNTEAFF.

CDR3 coding DNA: TGTGCCAGCAGCAACGGGGGACAGGGGGGTTTGGGTGAGCAGTTCTTC. Protein product: CASSNGGQGGLGEQFF. The V and J genes are TRBV5-4 and TRBJ2-1; TRBD1 matches at 11 bases. The CDR3 has 16 amino acids. The trim removed 4 bases at V and 9 bases at J, leaving 12 bases unmatched. CDR1 and CDR2 (germline): SGHNT, YYREEE (reference sequence).

The gene calls are TRBV7-9 and TRBJ2-1; the match to TRBD2 covers 10 bases. The CDR3 runs to 13 residues. Germline V gene lookup returns CDR1 SEHNR and CDR2 FQNEAQ (reference sequence). V trimming: 8 bases; J trimming: 7 bases; junction bases outside the gene matches: 5. In nucleotides, the CDR3 is TGTGCCAGCTCTCTAGCGGGAGATAATGAGCAGTTCTTC. Translation gives CASSLAGDNEQFF.

The J gene is TRBJ2-1, the V gene TRBV4-1; either TRBD1 or TRBD2 may supply D (5 bases each). CDR1 is MGHRA and CDR2 is YSYEKL in the germline V gene. The CDR3 sequence is 13 residues long. Between the trimmed V and J ends, which lost 1 base and 15 bases, there was a span of 16 bases. The CDR3 is CASSQVGLSGPFF. The CDR3 region has the DNA TGCGCCAGCAGCCAAGTCGGGCTCTCGGGGCCGTTCTTC.